This TCR beta chain was retrieved from a study of cytomegalovirus exposure and HLA in healthy donors. Study-wide background: The 90 to 150 validation repertoires used the same platform as the 666 first-cohort repertoires, a later analysis reported.

Germline CDR1 reads LGHNA; CDR2 reads YNFKEQ. CDR3 length equals 14 residues. Trimming removed 1 base from V and 6 bases from J, with 12 bases in between. General study findings and limits: The listing of 150 or so TCR beta chains classed them as cytomegalovirus-associated. TCR clusters originating in the first cohort tended to co-occur in the roughly 130 validation repertoires, according to a later analysis.

As regards this clone: Its antigen is as yet unknown.

Produced via immunoSEQ multiplex PCR; TCRdb's table is partial and in-frame only. The data show some 190,000 clones, with about 84% seen just once and 1.4% to 1.5% held by the top ten. It was the roughly 110-subject validation cohort, separate from the approximately 620-subject first cohort, to which the donors belonged. V gene TRBV4-2 combines with J gene TRBJ1-2; D is possibly TRBD1 (6 bases). The receptor comes from a woman in her late teens or twenties in good health and CMV-seronegative. Sequencing was done on a sample of PBMCs. CDR3 DNA: TGTGCCAGCAGCCAAGCCGATCAGGGGAATGGCTACACCTTC. Amino acid sequence: CASSQADQGNGYTF.